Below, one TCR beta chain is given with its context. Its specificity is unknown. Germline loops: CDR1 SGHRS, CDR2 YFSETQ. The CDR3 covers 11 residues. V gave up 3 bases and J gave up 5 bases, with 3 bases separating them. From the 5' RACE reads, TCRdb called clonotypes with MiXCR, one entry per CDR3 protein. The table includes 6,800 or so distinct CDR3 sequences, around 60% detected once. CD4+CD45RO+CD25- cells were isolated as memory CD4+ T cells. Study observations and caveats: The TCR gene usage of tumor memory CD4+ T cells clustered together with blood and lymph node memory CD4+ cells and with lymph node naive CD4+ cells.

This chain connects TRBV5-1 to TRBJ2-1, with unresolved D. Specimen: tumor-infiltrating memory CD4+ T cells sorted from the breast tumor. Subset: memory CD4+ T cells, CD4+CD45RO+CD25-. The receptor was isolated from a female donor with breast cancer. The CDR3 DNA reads TGCGCCAGCAGCTGGGACAATGAGCAGTTCTTC. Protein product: CASSWDNEQFF.